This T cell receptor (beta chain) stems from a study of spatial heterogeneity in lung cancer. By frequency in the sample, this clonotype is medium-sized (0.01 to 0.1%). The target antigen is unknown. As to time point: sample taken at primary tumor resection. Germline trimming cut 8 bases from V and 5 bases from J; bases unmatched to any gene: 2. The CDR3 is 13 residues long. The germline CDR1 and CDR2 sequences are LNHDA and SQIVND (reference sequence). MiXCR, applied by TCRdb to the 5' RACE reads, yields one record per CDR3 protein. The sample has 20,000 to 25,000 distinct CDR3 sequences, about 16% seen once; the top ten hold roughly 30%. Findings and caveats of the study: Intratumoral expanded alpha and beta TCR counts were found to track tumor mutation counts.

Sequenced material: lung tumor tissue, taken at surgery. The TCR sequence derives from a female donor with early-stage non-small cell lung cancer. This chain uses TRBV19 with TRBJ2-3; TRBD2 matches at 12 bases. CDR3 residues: CASRLAGEDTQYF. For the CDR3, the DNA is TGTGCCAGTCGACTAGCGGGGGAAGATACGCAGTATTTT.